These T cell receptor beta chains were read from a single sample in a study of regulatory T cells in long-lasting Graves disease. Each CDR3 protein gets one entry after TCRdb re-called the multiplex PCR reads with MiXCR. The data contain hundreds of thousands of distinct CDR3 sequences, more than 15% of them singletons. These same records also appear under a second study, on T cells in Graves' hyperthyroidism and ophthalmopathy.

The sequences come from peripheral blood mononuclear cells (PBMCs), collected at new diagnosis, from a patient treated with antithyroid drugs. These receptors were obtained from a man aged 18 to 29 with Graves disease. Each CDR3 is given without its conserved first and last residue.

TRBV3-1	TRBJ1-2	ASSQPDANYGYT
TRBV30	TRBJ1-5	AWSEESNQPQH
TRBV29-1	.	SVGARERDTQY
TRBV24-1	TRBJ1-1	ATSGAPGGPSTEAF
TRBV2	TRBJ2-1	ARVDREGTSGRSVF
TRBV6-1	TRBJ2-1	ASSSEDRVGNEQF
TRBV7-3	TRBJ2-1	ASSLPIRGGSSYNEQF
TRBV10-3	TRBJ2-7	AIADRSREQY
TRBV18	TRBJ2-5	ASSPPWVAGAKETQY
TRBV6-2/TRBV6-3	TRBJ2-7	ASSSTSGIYEQY
TRBV12-3/TRBV12-4	TRBJ2-1	ASSHRLAGYNEQF
TRBV12-3/TRBV12-4	TRBJ2-1	ASRGVNEQF
TRBV28	TRBJ2-3	ASSPLGGTDTQY
TRBV7-3	TRBJ2-3	ASSSRAGADTQY
TRBV6-8	TRBJ1-2	ASNYAGTGVGYT
TRBV12-3/TRBV12-4	TRBJ1-4	ASSDGQGEKLF
TRBV5-1	TRBJ1-2	ASSFVGTTNYGYT
TRBV6-9	TRBJ1-4	ASSYGNRGRNEKLF
TRBV7-9	TRBJ1-1	ASSLEAEAF
TRBV12-3/TRBV12-4	TRBJ2-1	ASSFPAGVNSF
TRBV7-9	TRBJ2-3	ASSPDFSGGVDTQY
TRBV6-2/TRBV6-3	TRBJ1-2	ASSYSRGAGGYT
TRBV6-2/TRBV6-3	TRBJ2-4	ASSSRTAGNIQY
TRBV14	TRBJ2-5	ASSHAETQY
TRBV24-1	TRBJ1-5	ATSGGTGKQPQH
TRBV29-1	TRBJ1-4	SAVYRVGEKLF
TRBV4-1	TRBJ1-3	ASSQVPSGNTIY
TRBV29-1	TRBJ1-4	SVQRGNNEKLF
TRBV28	TRBJ2-7	ASSSVTGYQY
TRBV19	TRBJ1-5	ASSIGRSNQPQH
TRBV4-1	TRBJ2-1	ASSHGRLHEQF
TRBV27	TRBJ2-7	ASSLYGVTTTTNSYEQY
TRBV12-3/TRBV12-4	TRBJ2-1	ASAGEAGEQF
TRBV20-1	TRBJ1-2	SANSGTGVDSARGYT
TRBV3-1	TRBJ1-5	ASSQDATGGQPQH
TRBV7-9	TRBJ2-3	ASSPPAGVSTDTQY
TRBV29-1	TRBJ2-7	SVEGKVQGFYSYEQY
TRBV3-1	TRBJ2-1	ASSHAPVRNRGQF
TRBV3-1	TRBJ2-3	ASSPFGTGTGDTQY
TRBV5-1	TRBJ2-7	ASSVYGRDYEQY
TRBV12-3/TRBV12-4	TRBJ2-3	ASSPGGVEDTQY
TRBV2	TRBJ2-5	ASGASTKMETQY
TRBV6-1	TRBJ2-3	ASSVLFTDTQY
TRBV2	TRBJ2-1	ASSSSEDSSYNEQF